These T cell receptor beta chains were read from a single sample in a study of OX40 agonist ivuxolimab in advanced cancers. Clones were sequenced by immunoSEQ multiplex PCR, and TCRdb holds only the in-frame ones, with some missing. The data show almost 90,000 clones, more than 75% seen once. Sequencing was performed on CD4+ or CD8+ T cells sorted from blood, taken in a trial of the OX40 agonist ivuxolimab. These receptors all come from an adult with an advanced solid tumor such as melanoma, head and neck, liver or kidney cancer. Each CDR3 is given with its conserved first and last residue. D genes are given only for firm matches. Clone size is shown for a subset of rows, as once, few, many or a class of expanded clone.

once	TRBJ2-5	NA	TRBV18	CASSPPSEETQYF	TGTGCCAGCTCACCACCCAGCGAGGAGACCCAGTACTTC
NA	TRBJ2-1	NA	TRBV5-5	CASRLEAGSYNEQFF	TGTGCCAGCAGGTTAGAGGCGGGCTCCTACAATGAGCAGTTCTTC
NA	TRBJ2-5	NA	TRBV10-3	CAISGGAEETQYF	TGTGCCATCAGTGGGGGGGCGGAAGAGACCCAGTACTTC
once	TRBJ2-3	TRBD1	TRBV29-1	CSVEGQGEGRRYF	TGCAGCGTTGAAGGACAGGGCGAGGGGCGTAGGTATTTT
NA	TRBJ1-5	NA	TRBV27	CASSPGQTNQPQHF	TGTGCCAGCAGTCCTGGACAGACGAATCAGCCCCAGCATTTT
NA	TRBJ1-3	TRBD1	TRBV9	CASSPTRAGGSGNTIYF	TGTGCCAGCAGCCCTACCCGTGCAGGGGGCTCTGGAAACACCATATATTTT
NA	TRBJ2-2	NA	TRBV6-5	CASRGGGGTGELFF	TGTGCCAGCAGAGGAGGGGGAGGCACCGGGGAGCTGTTTTTT
NA	TRBJ1-2	TRBD1	TRBV28	CASRYDRVGYTF	TGTGCCAGCAGGTACGACAGGGTTGGCTACACCTTC
NA	TRBJ2-1	NA	TRBV6-6	CASISGEGGNEQFF	TGTGCCAGCATCTCCGGAGAGGGGGGGAATGAGCAGTTCTTC
NA	TRBJ1-1	NA	TRBV7-2	CASSYGNTEAFF	TGTGCCAGCAGCTACGGGAACACTGAAGCTTTCTTT
NA	TRBJ2-7	TRBD1	TRBV5-1	CASSLRQGALEQYF	TGCGCCAGCAGCTTGAGACAGGGGGCCCTCGAGCAGTACTTC
NA	TRBJ1-2	NA	TRBV7-9	CASSLTNYGYTF	TGTGCCAGCAGCTTAACGAACTATGGCTACACCTTC
NA	TRBJ1-1	TRBD1	TRBV5-1	CASSPTPNRGLGTEAFF	TGCGCCAGCAGCCCAACCCCTAACAGGGGGTTGGGGACTGAAGCTTTCTTT
NA	TRBJ2-6	NA	TRBV28	CASNPGHLSGANVLTF	TGTGCCAGCAATCCCGGACACCTCTCTGGGGCCAACGTCCTGACTTTC
NA	TRBJ2-4	TRBD2	TRBV30	CAWNHGLDAKNIQYF	TGTGCCTGGAACCACGGACTAGATGCCAAAAACATTCAGTACTTC
NA	TRBJ2-3	TRBD2	TRBV5-1	CASRGEVPDTQYF	TGCGCCAGTCGGGGGGAGGTACCAGATACGCAGTATTTT
NA	TRBJ1-1	NA	TRBV2	CASSESTANTEAFF	TGTGCCAGCAGTGAATCTACAGCTAACACTGAAGCTTTCTTT
NA	TRBJ1-5	NA	TRBV6-1	CASTSAGGQVQPQHF	TGTGCCAGCACCTCGGCCGGGGGCCAGGTTCAGCCCCAGCATTTT